This TCR beta chain was retrieved from a study of shared clonotypes between healthy human individuals. Losses at the gene ends were 8 bases for V and 5 bases for J; bases not matched to a gene: 11. This CDR3 has 15 residues. The germline V gene encodes CDR1 MNHNS and CDR2 SASEGT. Profiled with immunoSEQ multiplex PCR; TCRdb holds only in-frame clones, not every one. Here the sample spans about 1 million clones, 60% to 80% being singletons. The sample comprised memory CD4+ T cells sorted from blood. This sample's subset: CD45RA-negative fraction. J is TRBJ2-7 and V is TRBV6-1, with 11 bases matching TRBD2. The TCR comes from a man younger than 35 in good health. As DNA, the CDR3 is TGTGCCAGCCTCGCTAGCGGGGGGCCCAGAGACGAGCAGTACTTC. Protein: CASLASGGPRDEQYF.